These T cell receptor beta chains were read from a single sample in a study of blood T cell repertoires in COVID-19. TCRdb keeps only in-frame clones here, not all; method: immunoSEQ multiplex PCR. The data contain roughly 360,000 clones, around nine tenths of them singletons. The sample consisted of PBMCs or T cells enriched from blood (not recorded which). Receptors were obtained from a woman in her twenties or thirties with acute COVID-19. Both conserved end residues are part of each CDR3. Each record gives: D gene, J gene, V gene, CDR3 length, clone size, CDR3 DNA, CDR3 protein. The D gene is left open where the match is weak. Part of the rows lack a size; the others show once, few, many or a class for expanded clones.

D: .; J: TRBJ1-5; V: TRBV19; length: 15; size: .; DNA: TGTGCCAGTAGTATCTCCGGAACCCCAGGCCAGCCCCAGCATTTT; CDR3: CASSISGTPGQPQHF
D: TRBD2; J: TRBJ2-7; V: TRBV10-1; length: 19; size: .; DNA: TGCGCCAGCAGTGAGTCGACGGCCGTAGCGGGGGGGCCTTCCTACGAGCAGTACTTC; CDR3: CASSESTAVAGGPSYEQYF
D: TRBD1; J: TRBJ1-2; V: TRBV4-3; length: 15; size: few; DNA: TGCGCCAGCAGCCAAGACCCTGGACAGGGGGCTGGCTACACCTTC; CDR3: CASSQDPGQGAGYTF
D: TRBD1; J: TRBJ1-5; V: TRBV6-5; length: 15; size: once; DNA: TGTGCCAGCAGACCCACGGGACAGCTCAATCAGCCCCAGCATTTT; CDR3: CASRPTGQLNQPQHF
D: .; J: TRBJ1-5; V: TRBV3-1/TRBV3-2; length: 16; size: .; DNA: TGTGCCAGCAGCCAAGGAGGCGGCTTGAGCAATCAGCCCCAGCATTTT; CDR3: CASSQGGGLSNQPQHF
D: .; J: TRBJ2-1; V: TRBV6-5; length: 15; size: .; DNA: TGTGCCAGCAGATCCCCCGCGGGTTCCTACAATGAGCAGTTCTTC; CDR3: CASRSPAGSYNEQFF
D: .; J: TRBJ1-1; V: TRBV6-2/TRBV6-3; length: 12; size: .; DNA: TGTGCCAGCAGTCTACACAGGAATGTAGCTTTCTTT; CDR3: CASSLHRNVAFF
D: TRBD1; J: TRBJ2-7; V: TRBV3-1/TRBV3-2; length: 16; size: few; DNA: TGTGCCAGCAGCCAGGGCCCCGGGACAGGGACGCGGGAGCAGTACTTC; CDR3: CASSQGPGTGTREQYF
D: .; J: TRBJ2-7; V: TRBV21-1; length: 17; size: once; DNA: TGTGCCAGCATCACTAAATCGACGGGACAGGGTCCATCCGAGCAGTACTTC; CDR3: CASITKSTGQGPSEQYF
D: .; J: TRBJ2-3; V: TRBV7-3; length: 16; size: .; DNA: TGTGCCAGCAGCTTAAACGCGGCCACTAGCACAGATACGCAGTATTTT; CDR3: CASSLNAATSTDTQYF
D: TRBD1; J: TRBJ2-2; V: TRBV5-1; length: 15; size: .; DNA: TGCGCCAGCAGCGGCTGGGACAGGGGAACCGGGGAGCTGTTTTTT; CDR3: CASSGWDRGTGELFF
D: TRBD2; J: TRBJ2-7; V: TRBV2; length: 12; size: .; DNA: TGTGCCAGCAGTAGGACTAGCCCCGAGCAGTACTTC; CDR3: CASSRTSPEQYF
D: .; J: TRBJ2-7; V: TRBV19; length: 16; size: .; DNA: TGTGCCAGTAGTCCCTTTTCGAGGCCATACTCCTACGAGCAGTACTTC; CDR3: CASSPFSRPYSYEQYF
D: .; J: TRBJ1-4; V: TRBV5-1; length: 14; size: .; DNA: TGCGCCAGCAGGGACGGACAGCGAAATGAAAAACTGTTTTTT; CDR3: CASRDGQRNEKLFF
D: .; J: TRBJ2-1; V: TRBV2; length: 11; size: .; DNA: TGTGCCAGCAGCGCGACTGCCGAGCAGTTCTTC; CDR3: CASSATAEQFF
D: TRBD1; J: TRBJ2-3; V: TRBV29-1; length: 15; size: .; DNA: TGCAGCGTTCTCTCCTGGACAGGGGTAGCAGATACGCAGTATTTT; CDR3: CSVLSWTGVADTQYF
D: TRBD1; J: TRBJ2-2; V: TRBV30; length: 13; size: .; DNA: TGTGCCTGGGGGACAGGAGGACCCGGGGAGCTGTTTTTT; CDR3: CAWGTGGPGELFF
D: .; J: TRBJ2-1; V: TRBV9; length: 14; size: .; DNA: TGTGCCAGCAGCGAGCGGACAGTTGACAATGAGCAGTTCTTC; CDR3: CASSERTVDNEQFF
D: .; J: TRBJ2-7; V: TRBV4-3; length: 14; size: .; DNA: TGCGCCAGCAGCCAAGCGCGCGGATCAGACGAGCAGTACTTC; CDR3: CASSQARGSDEQYF
D: TRBD1; J: TRBJ2-7; V: TRBV28; length: 15; size: .; DNA: TGTGCCAGCAGTCAAACAGGGGGCGGACCGAACGAGCAGTACTTC; CDR3: CASSQTGGGPNEQYF
D: .; J: TRBJ2-7; V: TRBV5-6; length: 15; size: .; DNA: TGTGCCAGCAGCTCTGGAGGGACAGTGACCTACGAGCAGTACTTC; CDR3: CASSSGGTVTYEQYF
D: TRBD1; J: TRBJ2-6; V: TRBV10-2; length: 19; size: once; DNA: TGCGCCAGCAGTGAGGGGACAGGGGGCCGAAAGGGTGGGGCCAACGTCCTGACTTTC; CDR3: CASSEGTGGRKGGANVLTF
D: .; J: TRBJ2-7; V: TRBV28; length: 12; size: few; DNA: TGTGCCAGCAGTGGACACACCTACGAGCAGTACTTC; CDR3: CASSGHTYEQYF
D: TRBD2; J: TRBJ2-1; V: TRBV5-1; length: 16; size: .; DNA: TGCGCCAGCAGCCGAATAACTAGCGGGATAGAAAATGAGCAGTTCTTC; CDR3: CASSRITSGIENEQFF
D: .; J: TRBJ2-1; V: TRBV7-9; length: 17; size: .; DNA: TGTGCCAGCAGCTTAAACCCGGGAACTAGGCCTATCAATGAGCAGTTCTTC; CDR3: CASSLNPGTRPINEQFF
D: .; J: TRBJ2-1; V: TRBV12-3/TRBV12-4; length: 11; size: .; DNA: TGTGCCAGCAGCCCTTTCGATGAGCAGTTCTTC; CDR3: CASSPFDEQFF
D: .; J: TRBJ2-3; V: TRBV5-1; length: 15; size: .; DNA: TGCGCCAGCAGCTTCGGGACATTCGCCGCGGATACGCAGTATTTT; CDR3: CASSFGTFAADTQYF
D: .; J: TRBJ1-5; V: TRBV3-1/TRBV3-2; length: 16; size: .; DNA: TGTGCCAGCAGCCAAAACCCAGGGTATAGCAATCAGCCCCAGCATTTT; CDR3: CASSQNPGYSNQPQHF
D: .; J: TRBJ2-3; V: TRBV19; length: 14; size: .; DNA: TGTGCCAGTAGTATGAAGCTAGCAACAGATACGCAGTATTTT; CDR3: CASSMKLATDTQYF
D: .; J: TRBJ2-1; V: TRBV3-1/TRBV3-2; length: 15; size: .; DNA: TGTGCCAGCAGCTTCACTTGGGCAGCTCCCCATGAGCAGTTCTTC; CDR3: CASSFTWAAPHEQFF
D: .; J: TRBJ1-2; V: TRBV24-1; length: 13; size: .; DNA: TGTGCCACCAGAGACCCCGAGGGCTATGGCTACACCTTC; CDR3: CATRDPEGYGYTF
D: .; J: TRBJ2-2; V: TRBV7-2; length: 14; size: .; DNA: TGTGCCAGCAGCTTTTCCGGGGGCACCGGGGAGCTGTTTTTT; CDR3: CASSFSGGTGELFF
D: TRBD1; J: TRBJ1-2; V: TRBV29-1; length: 13; size: .; DNA: TGCAGCACGCCAACAGGGGACCGCTATGGCTACACCTTC; CDR3: CSTPTGDRYGYTF
D: TRBD2; J: TRBJ2-1; V: TRBV3-1/TRBV3-2; length: 17; size: .; DNA: TGTGCCAGCATCGTAGAGCGGGGGCCTCGGGTCTACAATGAGCAGTTCTTC; CDR3: CASIVERGPRVYNEQFF
D: .; J: TRBJ2-7; V: TRBV19; length: 17; size: .; DNA: TGTGCCAGTAGTATTCAAGGGGGACGTAGGTCCGGATACGAGCAGTACTTC; CDR3: CASSIQGGRRSGYEQYF
D: TRBD1; J: TRBJ1-5; V: TRBV7-6; length: 16; size: .; DNA: TGTGCCAGCAGCTTAGGGACAGGGGGGTCGAGACAGCCCCAGCATTTT; CDR3: CASSLGTGGSRQPQHF
D: .; J: TRBJ2-7; V: TRBV27; length: 13; size: .; DNA: TGTGCCAGCAGTTTTTCCAGGGCTTACGAGCAGTACTTC; CDR3: CASSFSRAYEQYF
D: .; J: TRBJ1-1; V: TRBV6-6; length: 14; size: .; DNA: TGTGCCAGCAGTTCCACCCCCGGGTTTCCTGAAGCTTTCTTT; CDR3: CASSSTPGFPEAFF
D: TRBD1; J: TRBJ2-5; V: TRBV4-1; length: 14; size: .; DNA: TGCGCCAGCAGCCAAGATCAAACGAGGGACAGGCGGTACTTC; CDR3: CASSQDQTRDRRYF
D: .; J: TRBJ2-5; V: TRBV24-1; length: 15; size: once; DNA: TGTGCCACCAGTGGAGGAGGGACAGCCCAAGAGACCCAGTACTTC; CDR3: CATSGGGTAQETQYF
D: .; J: TRBJ1-5; V: TRBV19; length: 15; size: .; DNA: TGTGCCAGTATTGGCACCGATTATAGCAATCAGCCCCAGCATTTT; CDR3: CASIGTDYSNQPQHF
D: TRBD1; J: TRBJ1-4; V: TRBV10-2; length: 17; size: .; DNA: TGCGCCAGCAGGAAATCCGGGACAGGGGTTAAACGGGAAAAACTGTTTTTT; CDR3: CASRKSGTGVKREKLFF
D: .; J: TRBJ2-5; V: TRBV12-3/TRBV12-4; length: 13; size: once; DNA: TGTGCCAGCACCCTTGTCTCGCGGGAGACCCAGTACTTC; CDR3: CASTLVSRETQYF
D: .; J: TRBJ2-3; V: TRBV28; length: 12; size: .; DNA: TGTGCCAGCAGTTCGTTAACAGATACGCAGTATTTT; CDR3: CASSSLTDTQYF
D: .; J: TRBJ1-1; V: TRBV4-1; length: 18; size: .; DNA: TGCGCCAGCAGCCAAGTCGACGGCGGGACCCTAACAAACACTGAAGCTTTCTTT; CDR3: CASSQVDGGTLTNTEAFF
D: .; J: TRBJ1-1; V: TRBV5-1; length: 12; size: .; DNA: TGCGCCAGCAGTTACAGCGGAACTGAAGCTTTCTTT; CDR3: CASSYSGTEAFF
D: .; J: TRBJ1-5; V: TRBV18; length: 14; size: .; DNA: TGTGCCAGCTCACCATCCATTAGCAATCAGCCCCAGCATTTT; CDR3: CASSPSISNQPQHF
D: .; J: TRBJ2-1; V: TRBV7-8; length: 12; size: .; DNA: TGTGCCAGCGAGGGTAACTACAATGAGCAGTTCTTC; CDR3: CASEGNYNEQFF
D: TRBD2; J: TRBJ2-5; V: TRBV20-1; length: 14; size: .; DNA: TGCAGTGCTAGTGCTAGCGGGGGGGTAGAGACCCAGTACTTC; CDR3: CSASASGGVETQYF
D: .; J: TRBJ2-7; V: TRBV12-3/TRBV12-4; length: 13; size: .; DNA: TGTGCCAGCAGTGATCAGGGGACCTACGAGCAGTACTTC; CDR3: CASSDQGTYEQYF
D: .; J: TRBJ2-7; V: TRBV30; length: 13; size: few; DNA: TGTGCCTGGAGTCAGGGGACCCCCTACGAGCAGTACTTC; CDR3: CAWSQGTPYEQYF